The clone carrying this T cell receptor beta chain was counted many times. Antigen unknown. Amplification of TCR beta CDR3 regions used RNA as the template. Primed by the HTBI set, a first-round RT-PCR was run on the TCR CDR3. TCRdb reprocessed the multiplex PCR reads via MiXCR and lists one record per CDR3 protein. The data contain almost 350,000 distinct CDR3 sequences, 18% of them singletons. These data come from a study of T cells in Graves' hyperthyroidism and ophthalmopathy. Broader study findings: The blood repertoire included most of the expanded thyroid clonotypes above 0.001.

CDR1 is SNHLY and CDR2 is FYNNEI in the germline V gene. V was clipped by 8 bases and J by 4 bases; unmatched bases: 9. CDR3 length: 17 residues. This TCR was sampled from a middle-aged woman with Graves' ophthalmopathy. This chain joins TRBV2 and TRBJ2-6; 12 nucleotides align to TRBD1. Sequenced input: blood. Written as DNA, the CDR3 is TGTGCCAGCGCCCCGGGACAGGGGGCAAGAGGGGCCAACGTCCTGACTTTC. Residues: CASAPGQGARGANVLTF. The entire variable domain, with the rest obtained from reference TRBV2 and TRBJ2-6, is as follows: EPEVTQTPSHQVTQMGQEVILRCVPISNHLYFYWYRQILGQKVEFLVSFYNNEISEKSEIFDDQFSVERPDGSNFTLKIRSTKLEDSAMYFCASAPGQGARGANVLTFGAGSRLTVL.